A single sample is the source of the 18 T cell receptor beta chains below, sequenced in a study of blood T cell repertoires in COVID-19. Assay: immunoSEQ multiplex PCR; the TCRdb copy retains only in-frame clones and omits some. The table shows some 210,000 clones, with 75% to 90% occurring only once. The source material was peripheral blood. Receptors originate from a woman aged 40 to 50 with acute or convalescent COVID-19.

The gene calls are TRBV2 and TRBJ1-1; no clear D gene. The CDR3 extends over 12 amino acids. The V end was cut by 3 bases, the J end by 2 bases, with 4 bases between. Germline CDR1 and CDR2: SNHLY and FYNNEI. The CDR3 DNA reads as TGTGCCAGCAGTGAGGCCAACACTGAAGCTTTCTTT. It yields the protein CASSEANTEAFF.

The chain carries TRBV5-8 and TRBJ1-4, with a tentative D call TRBD1 (6 bases). CDR1 SGHTS and CDR2 YDEGEE come from the germline V gene. The CDR3 contains 15 residues. V was clipped by 4 bases and J by 8 bases, with 18 bases between them. The CDR3 is CASSLGRGEGEKLFF. CDR3 DNA sequence: TGTGCCAGCAGCCTAGGCAGGGGCGAAGGGGAAAAACTGTTTTTT.

V is TRBV6-5 and J is TRBJ1-4; tentatively, D is TRBD1 (6 bases). CDR1 MNHEY and CDR2 SVGAGI come from the germline V gene. V lost 2 bases and J 5 bases, leaving 15 bases between the germline ends. This CDR3 has 16 amino acids. This CDR3 is CASSYSSIGQNEKLFF. CDR3 coding DNA: TGTGCCAGCAGTTACAGTAGTATCGGACAGAATGAAAAACTGTTTTTT.

V and J are TRBV2 and TRBJ1-2, with 7 positions matching TRBD1. The CDR3 is 14 residues long. V lost 3 bases and J lost 7; bases outside the gene matches: 8. The germline V gene encodes CDR1 SNHLY and CDR2 FYNNEI. The CDR3 sequence is CASSDGRQGRGYTF. Here the CDR3 DNA reads TGTGCCAGCAGTGACGGTAGACAGGGACGTGGCTACACCTTC.

This chain joins TRBV10-3 and TRBJ2-1; a weak D match, TRBD1 (5 bases). Germline values: CDR1 ENHRY, CDR2 SYGVKD. The CDR3 runs to 15 residues. Deletions cut 3 bases from V and 3 bases from J, with 12 bases between. In DNA form, the CDR3 reads TGTGCCATCAGTGATTCCAAGGACATCTACAATGAGCAGTTCTTC. Translation gives CAISDSKDIYNEQFF.

The chain carries TRBV6-4 and TRBJ1-5; no clear D gene. Trimming took 6 bases from V and 0 from J, leaving 12 bases between them. Germline V gives CDR1 MRHNA, CDR2 SNTAGT. The CDR3 runs 15 residues. The DNA for the CDR3 is TGTGCCAGCAGCCTACCGGGTGGTAGCAATCAGCCCCAGCATTTT. Amino acids: CASSLPGGSNQPQHF.

V gene TRBV4-2 combines with J gene TRBJ2-6, with unresolved D. CDR3 length equals 16 residues. Germline assignment: CDR1 LGHNA and CDR2 YNFKEQ. Trimming removed 0 bases from V and 2 bases from J, with 8 bases in between. The CDR3 sequence: CASSQEVSAGANVLTF. DNA of the CDR3: TGTGCCAGCAGCCAAGAAGTAAGCGCTGGGGCCAACGTCCTGACTTTC.

The CDR3 coding sequence is TGTGCCAGCAGTTTTACTAGCGGGGGTGCAGATACGCAGTATTTT. Encoded protein: CASSFTSGGADTQYF. The rearrangement joins TRBV2 to TRBJ2-3, with 11 bases fitting TRBD2. V dropped 5 bases and J dropped 4; count of bases not matched to a gene: 5. Germline CDR1 is SNHLY and CDR2 is FYNNEI. The CDR3 runs to 15 residues.

This chain uses TRBV7-2 with TRBJ1-1; 8 positions match TRBD1. V shed 8 bases and J 5 bases; nucleotides not matched to a gene: 10. CDR3 length: 14 amino acids. CDR1 and CDR2 (germline): SGHTA, FQGNSA. The CDR3 reads CASGYRGRGTEAFF. CDR3 sequence (DNA): TGTGCCAGCGGATACAGGGGGAGAGGTACTGAAGCTTTCTTT. The full variable domain, rest sourced from reference TRBV7-2 and TRBJ1-1, is GAGVSQSPSNKVTEKGKDVELRCDPISGHTALYWYRQSLGQGLEFLIYFQGNSAPDKSGLPSDRFSAERTGGSVSTLTIQRTQQEDSAVYLCASGYRGRGTEAFFGQGTRLTVV.

The rearrangement joins TRBV9 to TRBJ2-5; perhaps TRBD1 as D (6 bases). The V gene lost 4 bases and the J gene lost 1 base, with 14 bases spanning the gap. CDR1 and CDR2 from the germline V gene are SGDLS and YYNGEE. The CDR3 is 15 amino acids. The CDR3 here is CASSSRGGVQETQYF. In DNA, the CDR3 is TGTGCCAGCAGCTCTCGTGGGGGCGTCCAAGAGACCCAGTACTTC.

This clone was counted a single time. V gene TRBV19 combines with J gene TRBJ1-3, with D perhaps TRBD1 (5 bases). The CDR3 has 15 residues. Germline CDR1 LNHDA, CDR2 SQIVND (reference sequence). V gave up 3 bases and J gave up 0 bases, with 9 bases separating them. The CDR3 DNA is TGTGCCAGTAGTATGGAAGGGGCCTCTGGAAACACCATATATTTT. It translates to CASSMEGASGNTIYF.

The chain recombines TRBV29-1 with TRBJ2-1; 13 bases agree with TRBD2. This CDR3 contains 14 residues. V lost 4 bases, J lost 9 bases, and 6 bases stayed unmatched. Germline V CDR1 and CDR2: SQVTM, ANQGSEA. Here the CDR3 DNA reads TGCAGCGTTGCTAGACTAGCGGGGGGAGGTGAGCAGTTCTTC. Its protein product is CSVARLAGGGEQFF.

The chain links TRBV24-1 to TRBJ2-7; no clear D. This CDR3 contains 15 residues. The germline V gene has CDR1 KGHDR and CDR2 SFDVKD. Trimming took 1 base from V and 5 from J, leaving 14 bases between them. The CDR3 protein is CATSDFPRIRHEQYV. The DNA of the CDR3 is TGTGCCACCAGTGATTTTCCCAGGATTCGCCACGAGCAGTACGTC.

The CDR3 spells CASSPGQGSEKLFF. In nucleotides, the CDR3 is TGCGCCAGCAGTCCGGGACAGGGATCCGAAAAACTGTTTTTT. The rearrangement uses TRBV5-1 and TRBJ1-4; 9 bases fit TRBD1. CDR3 length: 14 residues. CDR1 SGHRS and CDR2 YFSETQ come from the germline V gene. J gave up 8 bases and V 5 bases, and 7 bases lay outside the gene matches. The variable domain in full, completed from reference TRBV5-1 and TRBJ1-4, reads KAGVTQTPRYLIKTRGQQVTLSCSPISGHRSVSWYQQTPGQGLQFLFEYFSETQRNKGNFPGRFSGRQFSNSRSEMNVSTLELGDSALYLCASSPGQGSEKLFFGSGTQLSVL.

The chain uses TRBV9 and TRBJ2-7, with a tentative D call TRBD2 (6 bases). The CDR3 loop spans 15 amino acids. Deletions cut 4 bases from V and 1 base from J, with 15 bases between. Per germline, CDR1 SGDLS and CDR2 YYNGEE. This CDR3 is CASSPGLLPSYEQYV. CDR3 nucleotide sequence: TGTGCCAGCAGCCCGGGACTGCTTCCTTCCTACGAGCAGTACGTC.

The genes are TRBV10-2 and TRBJ2-3, with a weak D call TRBD2 (6 bases). V was trimmed by 6 bases and J by 0 bases, leaving 10 bases between them. CDR1 is WSHSY and CDR2 is SAAADI in the germline V gene. This CDR3 is built from 14 residues. The CDR3 is CASRSGVSTDTQYF. CDR3 nucleotides: TGCGCCAGCAGGTCGGGGGTAAGCACAGATACGCAGTATTTT.

The chain uses TRBV5-1 and TRBJ2-7, with 8 nucleotides matching TRBD2. The length of the CDR3 is 15 residues. Looked up from germline, CDR1 is SGHRS and CDR2 is YFSETQ. With V trimmed by 0 bases and J by 5 bases, 7 bases remained unmatched. The CDR3 coding sequence is TGCGCCAGCAGCTTGGCTCTAGCGGGTTTGAACGAGCAGTACGTC. Translation gives CASSLALAGLNEQYV.

The chain recombines TRBV2 with TRBJ2-1; 7 bases fit TRBD1. Germline V lookup: CDR1 SNHLY, CDR2 FYNNEI. CDR3 length: 14 amino acids. Trimming at V came to 8 bases and at J to 2 bases, leaving 6 bases not matched to a gene. The CDR3 loop reads CASRGQNTYNEQFF. The CDR3 DNA reads TGTGCCAGCCGGGGACAGAACACCTACAATGAGCAGTTCTTC.